The rows below give T cell receptor beta chains drawn from one sample of a study of T-cell reconstitution after alpha-beta-depleted transplantation in children. TCRdb reanalysed the PCR reads using MiXCR and keeps one entry per CDR3 protein. The sample records 150,000 to 250,000 distinct CDR3 sequences, 5% to 7.5% being singletons. Sequencing was performed on PBMCs, taken before TCRalphabeta/CD19-depleted stem cell transplant. The receptors here all came from a girl under three years old with combined immunodeficiency, due to receive a stem cell transplant. Each CDR3 is given with its conserved first and last residue. The order of the fields is J gene, V gene, D gene, clone size, CDR3 DNA, CDR3 protein. D genes are given only for firm matches. Clone size is stated in some rows and not others, as once, few, many or a class when expanded.

TRBJ2-1	TRBV24-1	TRBD2	many	TGTGCCACCAGTGAGGTTAGCGGGGGGTCACCCTACAATGAGCAGTTCTTC	CATSEVSGGSPYNEQFF
TRBJ2-7	TRBV10-3	NA	NA	TGTGCCATCAGTGTAAGGGGGTCGCCAACCGACGAGCAGTACTTC	CAISVRGSPTDEQYF
TRBJ2-3	TRBV7-2	NA	many	TGTGCCAGCAGCTTAGGCCAACACAGCTACACAGATACGCAGTATTTT	CASSLGQHSYTDTQYF
TRBJ1-2	TRBV7-2	NA	few	TGTGCCAGCAGCTTATCCAGGGGATATGGCTACACCTTC	CASSLSRGYGYTF
TRBJ2-2	TRBV28	NA	many	TGTGCCAGCAGTGAAGTCATCGGGGAGCTGTTTTTT	CASSEVIGELFF
TRBJ2-7	TRBV6-2/TRBV6-3	NA	many	TGTGCCAGCAGTTACTCCCCGTTTAGCGAGCAGTACTTC	CASSYSPFSEQYF
TRBJ2-3	TRBV27	NA	many	TGTGCCAGCAGTTTAACCTCATCTAGCACAGATACGCAGTATTTT	CASSLTSSSTDTQYF
TRBJ2-2	TRBV7-9	TRBD2	many	TGTGCCAGCAGCCCGGGACTAGAGAACACCGGGGAGCTGTTTTTT	CASSPGLENTGELFF
TRBJ1-2	TRBV4-2	NA	few	TGTGCCAGCAGCCAAGGGACGGGGTCTGGAGGCTACACCTTC	CASSQGTGSGGYTF
TRBJ1-3	TRBV29-1	NA	many	TGCAGCGTAACACAGAGCTCTGGAAACACCATATATTTT	CSVTQSSGNTIYF
TRBJ2-1	TRBV7-9	NA	many	TGTGCCAGCAGGCGGGACCCCGGCAATGAGCAGTTCTTC	CASRRDPGNEQFF
TRBJ2-6	TRBV12-3/TRBV12-4	TRBD1	many	TGTGCCAGCAGTTCGGGACAGGGAGGCAACGTCCTGACTTTC	CASSSGQGGNVLTF
TRBJ2-7	TRBV29-1	NA	many	TGCAGCGCGGGGCCGGGACCCCAAATTGGAGCCCCCTACGAGCAGTACTTC	CSAGPGPQIGAPYEQYF
TRBJ2-1	TRBV6-2/TRBV6-3	TRBD2	many	TGTGCCAGCAGTTATGCGGGGGGGCCGGTCGAGCAGTTCTTC	CASSYAGGPVEQFF
TRBJ2-7	TRBV29-1	NA	many	TGCAGCGTTCAACCGGGACTCTCCTACGAGCAGTACTTC	CSVQPGLSYEQYF
TRBJ2-1	TRBV24-1	TRBD1	many	TGTGCCACCAGTGTGAGACAGGGGACGGGGAGTGAGCAGTTCTTC	CATSVRQGTGSEQFF
TRBJ1-6	TRBV20-1	NA	many	TGCAGTGCTAGAGATGAGGAGGGTTATTCACCCCTCCACTTT	CSARDEEGYSPLHF
TRBJ2-7	TRBV25-1	NA	many	TGTGCCGCGCAGGACCCCTACGAGCAGTACTTC	CAAQDPYEQYF
TRBJ2-4	TRBV5-1	TRBD1	many	TGCGCCAGCAGCCCCAGGGGGAACATTCAGTACTTC	CASSPRGNIQYF
TRBJ2-5	TRBV29-1	TRBD2	NA	TGCAGCGTTGATCGGACTAGCGGGGGTGAGACCCAGTACTTC	CSVDRTSGGETQYF
TRBJ2-2	TRBV4-1	TRBD2	many	TGCGCCAGCAGCCAACCCGGACTAGCGGGAGTTGGTAACACCGGGGAGCTGTTTTTT	CASSQPGLAGVGNTGELFF
TRBJ2-1	TRBV12-3/TRBV12-4	NA	many	TGTGCCAGCAGTTTAGGGGGCCGTGGAGAGCAGTTCTTC	CASSLGGRGEQFF
TRBJ2-2	TRBV9	NA	many	TGTGCCAGCAGCGTATCGACCGGGGAGCTGTTTTTT	CASSVSTGELFF
TRBJ1-1	TRBV7-6	TRBD1	many	TGTGCCAGCAGCTTACTGGGACAGGGGAGGGACACTGAAGCTTTCTTT	CASSLLGQGRDTEAFF
TRBJ2-7	TRBV15	TRBD1	NA	TGTGCCACCGAGGGGGACAGGGGATACGAGCAGTACTTC	CATEGDRGYEQYF
TRBJ2-5	TRBV5-5	TRBD1	many	TGTGCCAGCAGGGTTACAGGGGGCCTAGAGACCCAGTACTTC	CASRVTGGLETQYF
TRBJ2-2	TRBV25-1	TRBD1	many	TGTGCCAGCAGTGAATATCGGACAGGGCGCACCGGGGAGCTGTTTTTT	CASSEYRTGRTGELFF
TRBJ2-7	TRBV7-9	TRBD1	many	TGTGCCAGCAGCCTTGGACAGGACTACGAGCAGTACTTC	CASSLGQDYEQYF
TRBJ2-3	TRBV20-1	TRBD2	many	TGCAGTGCTAGAGATGCGGGGAGGGCACCCACAGATACGCAGTATTTT	CSARDAGRAPTDTQYF
TRBJ2-1	TRBV7-8	TRBD2	many	TGTGCCAGCAGCTCTAGCGGGAACTCCTACAATGAGCAGTTCTTC	CASSSSGNSYNEQFF
TRBJ2-7	TRBV27	NA	many	TGTGCCAGCAGTTTCGTGGGATTAGGCTCCTACGAGCAGTACTTC	CASSFVGLGSYEQYF
TRBJ2-7	TRBV25-1	TRBD1	many	TGTGCCAGCAGTGAGGACAGGGGTTACGAGCAGTACTTC	CASSEDRGYEQYF
TRBJ2-1	TRBV7-9	NA	many	TGTGCCAGCAGCTTAAGGCTAGCGCTCGGCAATGAGCAGTTCTTC	CASSLRLALGNEQFF
TRBJ2-1	TRBV5-1	TRBD2	many	TGCGCCAGCAGCTTGGCCCTAGCGGGAGGGCTCGATGAGCAGTTCTTC	CASSLALAGGLDEQFF
TRBJ1-5	TRBV29-1	NA	few	TGCAGCGCTTCCCTGGGGGGGTATAGCAATCAGCCCCAGCATTTT	CSASLGGYSNQPQHF
TRBJ1-4	TRBV27	NA	many	TGTGCCAGCAGTTTCCGGGGGGCAACTAATGAAAAACTGTTTTTT	CASSFRGATNEKLFF
TRBJ2-1	TRBV2	TRBD2	many	TGTGCCAGCAGGCCTACTAGCGGCGACAATGAGCAGTTCTTC	CASRPTSGDNEQFF